These 8 T cell receptor beta chains were sequenced from one sample in a study of OX40 agonist ivuxolimab in advanced cancers. TCRdb's table, derived via immunoSEQ multiplex PCR, lists solely in-frame clones and lacks some. The sample yields 60,000 to 85,000 clones, 83% seen once. Sequencing was performed on CD4+ or CD8+ T cells sorted from blood, taken in a trial of the OX40 agonist ivuxolimab. Every receptor here comes from an adult with an advanced solid tumor such as melanoma, head and neck, liver or kidney cancer.

This clone appeared a single time. This chain connects TRBV15 to TRBJ2-4; D is possibly TRBD2 (6 bases). Germline V gene sequence: CDR1 LNHNV, CDR2 YYDKDF (reference sequence). The CDR3 is made up of 17 amino acids. V was cut by 0 bases and J by 1 base, with 13 bases left in between. The CDR3 DNA sequence: TGTGCCACCAGCAGAGATGGGGGGTGGGTGGCCAAAAACATTCAGTACTTC. It yields the protein CATSRDGGWVAKNIQYF.

This chain uses TRBV6-5 with TRBJ2-3, with a possible D match to TRBD1 (6 bases). V lost 6 bases and J lost 8, with 9 bases in between. This CDR3 region has 11 residues. In germline, CDR1 is MNHEY, CDR2 SVGAGI. CDR3 nucleotide sequence: TGTGCCAGCAGCCAACAGGGTACGCAGTATTTT. Its translation is CASSQQGTQYF.

The gene calls are TRBV30 and TRBJ1-2; D is uncertain. The CDR3 is 12 amino acids. V was trimmed by 5 bases and J by 5 bases, leaving 12 bases between them. Germline CDR1 and CDR2: GTSNPN and SVGIG (reference sequence). The chain's CDR3 is CAWGDTGYGYTF. The CDR3 nucleotides are TGTGCCTGGGGTGACACGGGGTATGGCTACACCTTC.

The chain carries TRBV28 and TRBJ2-2; 13 bases are a match to TRBD2. Germline CDR1 MDHEN, CDR2 SYDVKM. The CDR3 covers 17 residues. J lost 1 base, V lost 6 bases, and 5 bases had no gene match. The CDR3 bases are TGTGCCAGCAGCCCCACTAGCGGGGGGGTGAACACCGGGGAGCTGTTTTTT. Its protein is CASSPTSGGVNTGELFF.

The chain links TRBV6-5 to TRBJ1-1; unclear D gene. V gave up 10 bases and J gave up 1 base, with 16 bases separating them. Per the germline V gene, CDR1 is MNHEY and CDR2 is SVGAGI. The CDR3 length is 14 residues. The DNA of the CDR3 is TGTGCCATTCGTATGACGGGAGGGAACACTGAAGCTTTCTTT. Translation gives CAIRMTGGNTEAFF.

The gene calls are TRBV7-6 and TRBJ2-5; D not resolved. Per the germline V gene, CDR1 is SGHVS and CDR2 is FNYEAQ. The CDR3 spans 14 residues. Trimming removed 6 bases from V and 0 bases from J, with 11 bases in between. The CDR3 coding sequence is TGTGCCAGCAGGCGAGACGGTTACCAAGAGACCCAGTACTTC. It specifies CASRRDGYQETQYF.

V is TRBV21-1 and J is TRBJ2-2. TRBV21-1 is a pseudogene segment. The CDR3 is made up of 16 amino acids. The CDR3: CASSTKGPGTTGELFF. The CDR3 DNA reads TGTGCCAGCAGCACTAAAGGGCCAGGGACCACCGGGGAGCTGTTTTTT.

CDR3 DNA: TGTGCCAGCAGCTCCGGACAGGGAGTGATGGAGACCCAGTACTTC. It is translated as CASSSGQGVMETQYF. This rearrangement joins TRBV7-6 to TRBJ2-5, with 8 bases matching TRBD1. This CDR3 contains 15 residues. V trimming: 4 bases; J trimming: 5 bases; junction bases outside the gene matches: 9. The germline V gene encodes CDR1 SGHVS and CDR2 FNYEAQ.